This TCR beta chain was documented in a study of blood T cell repertoires in COVID-19. Source study methods: Amplifying reference gene primers gave estimates of nucleated cell counts. Clones were read by immunoSEQ multiplex PCR, and TCRdb kept only the in-frame ones, dropping some. That table furnishes V, J and clone size, whereas the DNA furnished D and trimming. This sample has a few hundred thousand clones, with around 90% found just once. Across fewer than 25 US areas, participants ranged in age from roughly 18 to 95 years. Cohorts were assigned according to the clinical history that participants reported. All recovered Cohort 3 donors got two negative PCRs, got clearance, or saw symptom resolution. Germline V gene sequence: CDR1 SGHNT, CDR2 YYREEE (reference sequence). This CDR3 has 16 residues. V lost 4 bases to trimming and J lost 5 bases; unmatched junction nucleotides: 9.

The rearrangement uses TRBV5-4 and TRBJ1-4; 9 bases map to TRBD1. The sample taken for sequencing was PBMCs or T cells enriched from blood (not recorded which). The TCR was taken from a woman in her 30s who had recovered from COVID-19. The CDR3 loop reads CASSPKTGTGNEKLFF. CDR3 in DNA: TGTGCCAGCAGCCCGAAGACTGGGACAGGGAATGAAAAACTGTTTTTT.